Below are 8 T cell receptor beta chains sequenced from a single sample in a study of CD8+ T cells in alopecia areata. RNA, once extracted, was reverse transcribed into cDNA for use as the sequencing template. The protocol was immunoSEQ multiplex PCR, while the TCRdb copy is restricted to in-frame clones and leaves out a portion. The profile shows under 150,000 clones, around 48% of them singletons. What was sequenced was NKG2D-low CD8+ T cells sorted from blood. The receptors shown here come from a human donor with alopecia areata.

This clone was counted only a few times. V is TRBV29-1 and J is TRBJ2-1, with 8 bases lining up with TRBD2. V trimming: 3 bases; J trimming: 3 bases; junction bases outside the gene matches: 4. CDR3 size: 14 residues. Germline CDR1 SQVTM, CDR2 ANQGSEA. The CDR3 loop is CSVEGRGDYNEQFF. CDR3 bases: TGCAGCGTTGAGGGGCGGGGGGACTACAATGAGCAGTTCTTC.

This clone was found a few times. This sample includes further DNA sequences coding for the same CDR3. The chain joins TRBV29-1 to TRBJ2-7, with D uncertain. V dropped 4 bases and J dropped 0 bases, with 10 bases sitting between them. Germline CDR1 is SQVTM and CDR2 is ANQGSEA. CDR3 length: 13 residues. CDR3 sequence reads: CSVAGGSSYEQYF. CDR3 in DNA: TGCAGCGTTGCCGGCGGAAGCTCCTACGAGCAGTACTTC.

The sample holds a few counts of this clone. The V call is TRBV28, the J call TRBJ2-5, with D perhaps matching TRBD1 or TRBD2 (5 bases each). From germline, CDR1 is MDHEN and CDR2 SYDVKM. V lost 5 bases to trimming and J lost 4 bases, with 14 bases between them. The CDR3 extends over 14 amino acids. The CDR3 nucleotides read TGTGCCAGCAGTCAGCCTAGGGACGTAGAGACCCAGTACTTC. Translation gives CASSQPRDVETQYF.

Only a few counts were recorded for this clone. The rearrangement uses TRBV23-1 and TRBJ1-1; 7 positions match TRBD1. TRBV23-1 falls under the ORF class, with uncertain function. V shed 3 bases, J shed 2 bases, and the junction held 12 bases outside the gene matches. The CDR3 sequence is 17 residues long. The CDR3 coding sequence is TGCGCCAGCAGTCAGAGCGCGACAGGGACGAAAAACACTGAAGCTTTCTTT. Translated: CASSQSATGTKNTEAFF.

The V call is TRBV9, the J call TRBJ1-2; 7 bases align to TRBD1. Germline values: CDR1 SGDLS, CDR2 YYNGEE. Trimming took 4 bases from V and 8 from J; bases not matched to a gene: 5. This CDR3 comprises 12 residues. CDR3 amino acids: CASSTGARGYTF. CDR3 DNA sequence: TGTGCCAGCAGCACAGGGGCGCGGGGCTACACCTTC.

The DNA for the CDR3 is TGCAGCGTTGTACATGGGGGCCCCACCCCTCCCGGATACGAGCAGTACTTC. Residues: CSVVHGGPTPPGYEQYF. The V gene is TRBV29-1, the J gene TRBJ2-7, with D perhaps TRBD1 (6 bases). Germline V gene data show CDR1 as SQVTM and CDR2 as ANQGSEA. Trimming removed 4 bases from V and 4 bases from J, with 26 bases in between. The CDR3 totals 17 residues.

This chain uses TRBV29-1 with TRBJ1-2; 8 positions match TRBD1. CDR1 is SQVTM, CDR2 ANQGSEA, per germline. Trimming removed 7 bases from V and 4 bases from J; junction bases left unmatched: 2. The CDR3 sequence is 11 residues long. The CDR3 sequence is CSGGQGYGYTF. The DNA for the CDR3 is TGCAGCGGCGGACAGGGCTATGGCTACACCTTC.

CDR3 sequence reads: CAWSGGTFTGELFF. Written as DNA, the CDR3 is TGTGCCTGGAGTGGGGGGACCTTTACCGGGGAGCTGTTTTTT. The chain carries TRBV30 and TRBJ2-2; either TRBD1 or TRBD2 may supply D (5 bases each). The germline V gene has CDR1 GTSNPN and CDR2 SVGIG (reference sequence). V lost 1 base, J lost 5 bases, and 11 bases lay in between. This CDR3 has 14 amino acids.